This T cell receptor beta chain was sequenced for a study of blood T cell repertoires in COVID-19. Study details: Sites in the United States, Italy and Spain provided acute and convalescent COVID-19 samples.

Sequencing was performed with immunoSEQ multiplex PCR; in TCRdb, only in-frame clones are kept and a portion is missing. Among about 300,000 clones, approximately 84% were seen once, and the ten largest hold about 4.1%. Unmatched junction bases numbered 14, after V lost 6 bases and J lost 10 bases. Germline CDR1 and CDR2: MNHEY and SVGEGT. The CDR3 is 15 amino acids. This chain uses TRBV6-2 or TRBV6-3 with TRBJ2-2, with 7 bases matching TRBD1. The sequencing sample was made of PBMCs or T cells enriched from blood (not recorded which). This clonotype was sampled from a man aged 25 to 40 who had recovered from COVID-19. The CDR3 is CASSPQTGKFPELFF. The CDR3 nucleotides are TGTGCCAGCAGCCCACAGACAGGGAAGTTCCCGGAGCTGTTTTTT.